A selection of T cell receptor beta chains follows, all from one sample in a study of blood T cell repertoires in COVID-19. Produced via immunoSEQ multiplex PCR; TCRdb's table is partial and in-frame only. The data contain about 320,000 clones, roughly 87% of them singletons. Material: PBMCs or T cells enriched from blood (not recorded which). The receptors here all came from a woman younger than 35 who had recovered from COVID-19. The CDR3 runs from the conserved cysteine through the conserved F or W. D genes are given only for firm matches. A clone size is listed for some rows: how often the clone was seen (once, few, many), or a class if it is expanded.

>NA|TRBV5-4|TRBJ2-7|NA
CASSLNVGSPYEQYF
TGTGCCAGCAGCTTGAATGTTGGCAGTCCCTACGAGCAGTACTTC
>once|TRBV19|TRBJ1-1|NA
CASSTTGNTEAFF
TGTGCCAGTAGTACAACAGGGAACACTGAAGCTTTCTTT
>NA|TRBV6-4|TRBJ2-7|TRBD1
CASSDSAGGAYEQYF
TGTGCCAGCAGTGACTCGGCAGGGGGTGCCTACGAGCAGTACTTC
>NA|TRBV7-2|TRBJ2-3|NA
CASSSPGGFTDTQYF
TGTGCCAGCAGCTCCCCCGGCGGCTTCACAGATACGCAGTATTTT
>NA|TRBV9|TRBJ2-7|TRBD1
CASSVGSGGPHEQYF
TGTGCCAGCAGCGTAGGATCAGGGGGACCCCACGAGCAGTACTTC
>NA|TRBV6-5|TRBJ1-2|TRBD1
CASSYLPGQEFYGYTF
TGTGCCAGCAGTTACTTACCGGGACAGGAGTTCTATGGCTACACCTTC
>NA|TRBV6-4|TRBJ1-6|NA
CASSDVSSYNSPLHF
TGTGCCAGCAGTGACGTGAGCTCCTATAATTCACCCCTCCACTTT
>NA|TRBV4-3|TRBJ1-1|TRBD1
CASSQVYGQGLNTEAFF
TGCGCCAGCAGCCAAGTATACGGACAGGGGCTGAACACTGAAGCTTTCTTT
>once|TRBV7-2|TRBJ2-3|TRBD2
CASSARLAGGGTDTQYF
TGTGCCAGCAGCGCCCGACTAGCGGGAGGAGGTACAGATACGCAGTATTTT
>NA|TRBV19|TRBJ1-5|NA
CASSIDQLGAGQPQHF
TGTGCCAGTAGTATAGATCAGCTAGGAGCCGGTCAGCCCCAGCATTTT
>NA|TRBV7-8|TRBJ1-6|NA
CASSLGTRTNSPLHF
TGTGCCAGCAGCTTAGGGACAAGAACGAATTCACCCCTCCACTTT
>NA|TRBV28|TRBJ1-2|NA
CASRVTGSNYGYTF
TGTGCCAGCAGAGTTACAGGGAGTAACTATGGCTACACCTTC
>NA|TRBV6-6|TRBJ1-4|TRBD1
CASSPDRAGEKLFF
TGTGCCAGCAGCCCGGACAGGGCGGGAGAAAAACTGTTTTTT
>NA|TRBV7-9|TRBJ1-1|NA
CASSLALRGEAFF
TGTGCCAGCAGCTTAGCGCTCCGGGGTGAAGCTTTCTTT
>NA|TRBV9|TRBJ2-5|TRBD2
CASSVVGAGEEETQYF
TGTGCCAGCAGCGTAGTGGGAGCGGGAGAAGAAGAGACCCAGTACTTC